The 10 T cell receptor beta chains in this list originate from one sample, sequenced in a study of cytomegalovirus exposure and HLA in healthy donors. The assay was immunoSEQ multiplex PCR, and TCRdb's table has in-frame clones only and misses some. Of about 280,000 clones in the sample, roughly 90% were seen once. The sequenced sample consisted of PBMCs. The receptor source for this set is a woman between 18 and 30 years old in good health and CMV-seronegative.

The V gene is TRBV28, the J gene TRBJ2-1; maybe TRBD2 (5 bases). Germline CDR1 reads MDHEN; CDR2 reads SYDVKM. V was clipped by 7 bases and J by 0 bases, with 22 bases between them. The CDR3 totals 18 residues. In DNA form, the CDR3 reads TGTGCCAGCAACAAACCGGAAGTCCGAACTAGCTCCTACAATGAGCAGTTCTTC. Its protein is CASNKPEVRTSSYNEQFF.

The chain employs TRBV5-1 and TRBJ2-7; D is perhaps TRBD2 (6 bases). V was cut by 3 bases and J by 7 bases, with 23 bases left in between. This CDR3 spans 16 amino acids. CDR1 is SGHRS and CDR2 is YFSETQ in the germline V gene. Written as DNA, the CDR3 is TGCGCCAGCAGCTCCCTATCTAGCGCACCCACTGGGGAGCAGTACTTC. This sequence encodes CASSSLSSAPTGEQYF.

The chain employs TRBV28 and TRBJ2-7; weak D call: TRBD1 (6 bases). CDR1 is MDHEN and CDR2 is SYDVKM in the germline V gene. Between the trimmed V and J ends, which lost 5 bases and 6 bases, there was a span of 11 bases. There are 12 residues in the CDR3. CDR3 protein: CASSINRAEQYF. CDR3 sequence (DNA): TGTGCCAGCAGTATAAACAGGGCCGAGCAGTACTTC.

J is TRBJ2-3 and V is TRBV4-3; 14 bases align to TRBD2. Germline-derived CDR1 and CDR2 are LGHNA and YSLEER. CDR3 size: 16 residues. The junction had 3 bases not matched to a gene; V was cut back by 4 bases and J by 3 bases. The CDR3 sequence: CASSPRLAGGTDTQYF. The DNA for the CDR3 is TGCGCCAGCAGCCCCCGACTAGCGGGAGGGACAGATACGCAGTATTTT.

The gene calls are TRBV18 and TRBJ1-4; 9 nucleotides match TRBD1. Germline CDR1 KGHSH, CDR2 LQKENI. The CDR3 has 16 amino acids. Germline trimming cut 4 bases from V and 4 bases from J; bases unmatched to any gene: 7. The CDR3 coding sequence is TGTGCCAGCTCACTTAAACAGGGGGCCAATAATGAAAAACTGTTTTTT. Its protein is CASSLKQGANNEKLFF.

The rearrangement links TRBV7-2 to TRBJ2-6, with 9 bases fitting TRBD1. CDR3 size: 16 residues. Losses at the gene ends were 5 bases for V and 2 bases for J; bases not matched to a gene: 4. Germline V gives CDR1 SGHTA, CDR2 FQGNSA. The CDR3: CASSRGTGTGANVLTF. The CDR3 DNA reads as TGTGCCAGCAGCCGTGGGACAGGGACTGGGGCCAACGTCCTGACTTTC. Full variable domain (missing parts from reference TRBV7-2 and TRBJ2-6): GAGVSQSPSNKVTEKGKDVELRCDPISGHTALYWYRQSLGQGLEFLIYFQGNSAPDKSGLPSDRFSAERTGGSVSTLTIQRTQQEDSAVYLCASSRGTGTGANVLTFGAGSRLTVL.

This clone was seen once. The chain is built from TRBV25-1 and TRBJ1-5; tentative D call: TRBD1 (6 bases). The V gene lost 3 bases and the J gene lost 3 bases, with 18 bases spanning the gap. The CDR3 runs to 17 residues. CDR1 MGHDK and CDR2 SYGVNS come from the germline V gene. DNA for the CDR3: TGTGCCAGCAGTGAGGGGGCAACTAAACTACACAATCAGCCCCAGCATTTT. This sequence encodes CASSEGATKLHNQPQHF.

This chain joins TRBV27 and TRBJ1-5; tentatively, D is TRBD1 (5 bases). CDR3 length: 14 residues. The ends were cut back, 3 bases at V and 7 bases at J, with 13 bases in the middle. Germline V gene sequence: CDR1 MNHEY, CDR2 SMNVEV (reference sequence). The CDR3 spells CASSLGGTGQPQHF. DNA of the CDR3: TGTGCCAGCAGTTTGGGGGGAACAGGACAGCCCCAGCATTTT.

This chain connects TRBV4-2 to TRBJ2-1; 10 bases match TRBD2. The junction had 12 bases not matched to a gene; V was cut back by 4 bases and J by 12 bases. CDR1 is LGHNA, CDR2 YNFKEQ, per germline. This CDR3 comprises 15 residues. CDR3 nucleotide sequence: TGTGCCAGCAGCCGCGACGAAACAGCGGGAGGGCGGCAGTTCTTC. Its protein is CASSRDETAGGRQFF.

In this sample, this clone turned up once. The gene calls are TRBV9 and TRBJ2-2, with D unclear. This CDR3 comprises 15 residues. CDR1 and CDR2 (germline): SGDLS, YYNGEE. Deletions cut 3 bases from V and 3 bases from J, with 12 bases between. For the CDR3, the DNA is TGTGCCAGCAGCGCCTGGGCTACCCACACCGGGGAGCTGTTTTTT. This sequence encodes CASSAWATHTGELFF.